This T cell receptor (beta chain) is drawn from a study of shared clonotypes between healthy human individuals. Study findings and constraints: Researchers found naive subsets generally carried larger estimated richness than memory subsets. The study drew on few donors, limiting represented genetic and exposure-history diversity. The authors sampled blood alone, and tissue repertoires likely differ. Of the naive CD4 clonotypes, roughly 5% were shared across a few donors.

Some clones are missing from TCRdb's copy, which holds only in-frame ones; the method was immunoSEQ multiplex PCR. The data contain about 2.2 million clones, around 93% of them singletons. It was CD45RO-negative cells, positively selected for CCR7, that made up naive CD8 cells, with terminally differentiated effector memory CD45RA+ cells excluded. CDR3 length equals 16 residues. Germline CDR1 is LGHNA and CDR2 is YSLEER. V dropped 0 bases and J dropped 3; count of bases not matched to a gene: 8. This clone appeared once. Its antigen is as yet unknown. V and J are TRBV4-3 and TRBJ2-7, with 7 bases fitting TRBD2. Sequencing was done on a sample of naive CD8+ T cells from PBMCs. This receptor was obtained from a man between 18 and 29 years old in good health. Some clones in this sample may be carry-over from other donors' samples. CDR3 loop: CASSQELGLADYEQYF. In nucleotides, the CDR3 is TGCGCCAGCAGCCAAGAGCTTGGGCTAGCGGACTACGAGCAGTACTTC.